This TCR beta chain was sequenced for a study of shared clonotypes between healthy human individuals. This CDR3 is 15 amino acids long. CDR1 and CDR2 (germline): KGHSH, LQKENI. With 3 bases removed from V and 2 bases from J, the gap between germline ends came to 14 bases. Using immunoSEQ multiplex PCR, the repertoire was profiled, and TCRdb retains in-frame clones only, with some absent. The sample has about 2.2 million clones, just over 90% seen once; the top ten hold 1.7%. CD45RO-negative, CCR7-positively selected cells formed the naive CD8 fraction, excluding terminally differentiated effector memory CD45RA+ cells. All the donors were Caucasian adults who lived in Nashville, Tennessee. Broader study findings: Naive CD4 clonotype sharing across a few donors was approximately 5%.

As concerns this clone: Its antigen remains unidentified.

Material: naive CD8+ T cells from PBMCs. This chain joins TRBV18 and TRBJ2-7, with D tentatively TRBD2 (5 bases). This clonotype was obtained from a young man in good health. Some clones in this sample may be carry-over from other donors' samples. CDR3 region: CASSPERLQAYEQYF. Written as DNA, the CDR3 is TGTGCCAGCTCACCGGAGAGACTACAAGCCTACGAGCAGTACTTC.